The next 30 T cell receptor beta chains were all read from a single sample in a study of regulatory T cells in long-lasting Graves disease. The time point denotes: persistent/refractory GD, antithyroid drugs over 5 years with positive TRAb. Extracted PBMC RNA gave rise to the TCR library. CDR3-region Arm-PCR and iRepertoire HTBI primers produced the TCR beta libraries. TCRdb analysed the multiplex PCR reads with MiXCR anew, one entry per CDR3 protein. This table holds 600,000 to 850,000 distinct CDR3 sequences, 30% found once. The specimen was peripheral blood mononuclear cells (PBMCs), collected when the disease was refractory, from a patient treated with antithyroid drugs. The source is a female donor with Graves disease.

This clonotype appeared a few times. The chain is built from TRBV4-1 and TRBJ2-5; D unresolved. Per germline, CDR1 MGHRA and CDR2 YSYEKL. V was trimmed by 1 base and J by 4 bases, leaving 10 bases between them. The CDR3 contains 14 residues. CDR3 nucleotides: TGCGCCAGCAGCCAAGTTGATGGATCAGAGACCCAGTACTTC. Translating it yields CASSQVDGSETQYF.

The chain combines TRBV30 with TRBJ1-2; tentative D call: TRBD1 (5 bases). V was cut by 6 bases and J by 8 bases, with 16 bases left in between. CDR3 length equals 12 residues. Germline V gene sequence: CDR1 GTSNPN, CDR2 SVGIG (reference sequence). This chain's CDR3 is CACPRDRGGYTF. The CDR3 nucleotides are TGTGCCTGCCCGCGGGACCGCGGGGGCTACACCTTC.

This rearrangement joins TRBV12-3 or TRBV12-4 to TRBJ2-2; D is uncertain. CDR3 length: 14 amino acids. V was cut by 3 bases and J by 7 bases, with 12 bases left in between. The CDR3: CASSFFAVGGELFF. DNA for the CDR3: TGTGCCAGCAGTTTCTTTGCGGTGGGCGGGGAGCTGTTTTTT.

This chain links TRBV13 with TRBJ1-2, with D perhaps matching TRBD1 (5 bases). This CDR3 comprises 15 residues. The V gene lost 1 base and the J gene lost 6 bases, with 15 bases spanning the gap. Germline values: CDR1 PRHDT, CDR2 FYEKMQ (reference sequence). CDR3 residues: CASSLVLAGKNGYTF. The CDR3 nucleotides read TGTGCCAGCAGCTTAGTCCTCGCAGGGAAAAATGGCTACACCTTC.

V usage is TRBV30 and J usage is TRBJ2-2; 7 bases are shared with TRBD1. CDR1 and CDR2 (germline): GTSNPN, SVGIG (reference sequence). V dropped 2 bases and J dropped 0; count of bases not matched to a gene: 0. This CDR3 is 14 amino acids long. In DNA form, the CDR3 reads TGTGCCTGGAGTACAGGGGCGAACACCGGGGAGCTGTTTTTT. It specifies CAWSTGANTGELFF.

CDR3 loop: CASSLNPTGPNQPQHF. CDR3 nucleotide sequence: TGTGCCAGCAGTTTAAACCCGACAGGGCCTAATCAGCCCCAGCATTTT. The chain uses TRBV12-3 or TRBV12-4 and TRBJ1-5; 7 bases are a match to TRBD1. There are 16 residues in the CDR3. Trimming cost V 2 bases and J 4 bases; bases outside gene matches: 8.

The rearrangement joins TRBV15 to TRBJ1-5; the match to TRBD1 covers 8 bases. The germline V gene encodes CDR1 LNHNV and CDR2 YYDKDF (reference sequence). CDR3 length: 15 residues. V shed 6 bases, J shed 5 bases, and the junction held 9 bases outside the gene matches. This CDR3 is CATSDRDRIDQPQHF. Here the CDR3 DNA reads TGTGCCACCAGTGACCGGGACAGGATCGATCAGCCCCAGCATTTT.

DNA of the CDR3: TGTGCCAGCAGCCCAGAGCGGGGGCAGGGCACTGAAGCTTTCTTT. Its translation is CASSPERGQGTEAFF. The V gene is TRBV11-2, the J gene TRBJ1-1; D is possibly TRBD1 (6 bases). The CDR3 loop spans 15 amino acids. Trimming removed 5 bases from V and 4 bases from J, with 17 bases in between. Germline-derived CDR1 and CDR2 are SGHAT and FQNNGV.

This chain's CDR3 is CASSQLMTVNTEAFF. The CDR3 DNA reads TGCGCCAGCAGCCAACTCATGACAGTGAACACTGAAGCTTTCTTT. J is TRBJ1-1 and V is TRBV4-1; a possible D gene is TRBD1 (5 bases). Looked up from germline, CDR1 is MGHRA and CDR2 is YSYEKL. Between the trimmed V and J ends, which lost 2 bases and 0 bases, there was a span of 10 bases. The CDR3 sequence is 15 residues long.

This chain joins TRBV6-5 and TRBJ1-5, with unresolved D. CDR3 length equals 19 residues. V was shortened by 0 bases and J by 0 bases, with 18 bases between the two germline ends. The germline CDR1 and CDR2 sequences are MNHEY and SVGAGI. The CDR3 protein is CASSYSMGLTGPSNQPQHF. DNA for the CDR3: TGTGCCAGCAGTTACTCGATGGGCTTGACGGGCCCTAGCAATCAGCCCCAGCATTTT.

The chain employs TRBV19 and TRBJ2-1; D may be TRBD2 (6 bases). There are 16 residues in the CDR3. From germline, CDR1 is LNHDA and CDR2 SQIVND (reference sequence). Trimming took off 3 bases at V and 1 base at J, with 13 bases between the two ends. In nucleotides, the CDR3 is TGTGCCAGTAGTATCGTCCTAGCGCCTTCCTACAATGAGCAGTTCTTC. This codes for CASSIVLAPSYNEQFF.

The table lists this clonotype with many counts. The chain couples TRBV6-2 or TRBV6-3 to TRBJ1-1, with a possible D match to TRBD1 (5 bases). The CDR3 length is 14 residues. V shed 2 bases and J shed 5 bases, with 12 bases lying between them. Per the germline V gene, CDR1 is MNHEY and CDR2 is SVGEGT. For the CDR3, the DNA is TGTGCCAGCAGTTACATGAGGGGTCAGACTGAAGCTTTCTTT. It codes for CASSYMRGQTEAFF.

In its sample, this clonotype was seen a few times. The gene calls are TRBV11-2 and TRBJ2-5; TRBD2 aligns across 13 bases. The CDR3 is 17 amino acids. After removal of 5 bases from V and 3 bases from J, the junction contained 9 bases not matched to a gene. The germline CDR1 and CDR2 sequences are SGHAT and FQNNGV. The CDR3 reads CASSGGGLAGAEETQYF. The CDR3 DNA reads as TGTGCCAGCAGCGGAGGTGGACTAGCGGGAGCGGAAGAGACCCAGTACTTC.

The genes are TRBV29-1 and TRBJ1-1; D not certain. This CDR3 spans 9 amino acids. Trimming cost V 5 bases and J 6 bases, with 4 bases left between them. From germline, CDR1 is SQVTM and CDR2 ANQGSEA. The CDR3 DNA reads TGCAGCGTTTCGTCTGAAGCTTTCTTT. It is translated as CSVSSEAFF.

This clonotype was seen repeatedly, ten times or more. The chain is built from TRBV11-2 and TRBJ2-3, with D tentatively TRBD1 (5 bases). CDR1 is SGHAT and CDR2 is FQNNGV in the germline V gene. V dropped 1 base and J dropped 1 base, with 6 bases sitting between them. This CDR3 is 14 amino acids long. The CDR3 coding sequence is TGTGCCAGCAGCTTAGGCAGGGGCACAGATACGCAGTATTTT. This codes for CASSLGRGTDTQYF.

This clonotype has a handful of counts. The V call is TRBV2, the J call TRBJ2-2; D possibly corresponds to TRBD1 (5 bases). V gave up 7 bases and J gave up 3 bases, with 12 bases separating them. The CDR3 contains 14 residues. From germline, CDR1 is SNHLY and CDR2 FYNNEI. Written as DNA, the CDR3 is TGTGCCAGCAATAAGGACACATACACCGGGGAGCTGTTTTTT. Translating gives CASNKDTYTGELFF. The variable domain in full, with the rest retrieved from reference TRBV2 and TRBJ2-2, is EPEVTQTPSHQVTQMGQEVILRCVPISNHLYFYWYRQILGQKVEFLVSFYNNEISEKSEIFDDQFSVERPDGSNFTLKIRSTKLEDSAMYFCASNKDTYTGELFFGEGSRLTVL.

This clonotype was counted a few times. This CDR3 is CASSGKGRGGYTF. DNA for the CDR3: TGTGCCAGCAGTGGGAAGGGGAGAGGCGGCTACACCTTC. The chain recombines TRBV6-2 or TRBV6-3 with TRBJ1-2; D is perhaps TRBD1 (5 bases). This CDR3 is built from 13 residues. Trimming pared 5 bases from V and 8 bases from J, leaving 15 bases between. Germline V CDR1 and CDR2: MNHEY, SVGEGT.

The chain recombines TRBV12-3 or TRBV12-4 with TRBJ1-4, with 7 bases that match TRBD1. The length of the CDR3 is 15 residues. Trimming cost V 5 bases and J 3 bases; bases outside gene matches: 6. The CDR3 reads CASSRKGAANEKLFF. The CDR3, as DNA: TGTGCCAGCAGTCGGAAGGGGGCGGCTAATGAAAAACTGTTTTTT.

The chain couples TRBV2 to TRBJ1-6, with 8 bases lining up with TRBD1. The V gene end was trimmed by 5 bases and the J gene end by 8 bases; junction bases not matched to a gene: 8. The germline gives CDR1 SNHLY, CDR2 FYNNEI. The CDR3 consists of 15 residues. The CDR3 bases are TGTGCCAGCAGTCCCCCAGGGGGCGCTGATTCACCCCTCCACTTT. It yields the protein CASSPPGGADSPLHF.

The chain links TRBV12-3 or TRBV12-4 to TRBJ2-1; 11 bases agree with TRBD2. This CDR3 has 16 amino acids. V dropped 6 bases and J dropped 4; count of bases not matched to a gene: 8. Written as DNA, the CDR3 is TGTGCCAGCAGCCCCGGACTAGCGGGTGGGTACAATGAGCAGTTCTTC. It yields the protein CASSPGLAGGYNEQFF.

This clonotype was picked up many times. This rearrangement joins TRBV28 to TRBJ1-1, with TRBD1 as a possible D gene (5 bases). The CDR3 is 17 residues long. The germline CDR1 and CDR2 sequences are MDHEN and SYDVKM. V lost 5 bases, J lost 0 bases, and 19 bases lay in between. CDR3 sequence reads: CASSPGPWDSVNTEAFF. The CDR3 bases are TGTGCCAGCAGTCCCGGACCTTGGGACTCGGTGAACACTGAAGCTTTCTTT. The full variable domain, with the rest looked up from reference TRBV28 and TRBJ1-1, is DVKVTQSSRYLVKRTGEKVFLECVQDMDHENMFWYRQDPGLGLRLIYFSYDVKMKEKGDIPEGYSVSREKKERFSLILESASTNQTSMYLCASSPGPWDSVNTEAFFGQGTRLTVV.

The chain employs TRBV6-1 and TRBJ2-1; D uncertain. The germline CDR1 and CDR2 sequences are MNHNS and SASEGT. The CDR3 extends over 17 amino acids. The germline V and J ends were trimmed by 7 bases and 6 bases, with 25 bases remaining between them. Here the CDR3 reads CASIPPSRAAIGNEQFF. CDR3 sequence (DNA): TGTGCCAGCATTCCGCCTTCACGAGCAGCTATCGGCAATGAGCAGTTCTTC.

V gene TRBV5-1 combines with J gene TRBJ2-7; 9 nucleotides align to TRBD2. The CDR3 has 15 amino acids. From germline, CDR1 is SGHRS and CDR2 YFSETQ. V trimming: 4 bases; J trimming: 2 bases; junction bases outside the gene matches: 7. CDR3 in DNA: TGCGCCAGCAGCCCTACTAGCGGGCTAACCTACGAGCAGTACTTC. Translation gives CASSPTSGLTYEQYF.

This clonotype was found many times. The rearrangement joins TRBV11-2 to TRBJ1-2; D unclear. Germline CDR1 SGHAT, CDR2 FQNNGV. This CDR3 is built from 13 residues. Between the trimmed V and J ends, which lost 4 bases and 7 bases, there was a span of 13 bases. The CDR3 region has the DNA TGTGCCAGCAGCTCCCATGGAACTTTTGGCTACACCTTC. It translates to CASSSHGTFGYTF.

This sequence joins TRBV7-3 and TRBJ1-1; D is possibly TRBD1 (6 bases). The CDR3 covers 15 residues. V was shortened by 0 bases and J by 3 bases, with 11 bases between the two germline ends. Germline loops: CDR1 SGHTA, CDR2 FQGTGA. CDR3 DNA: TGTGCCAGCAGCTTAACGAGGGGGAAGGACACTGAAGCTTTCTTT. Protein: CASSLTRGKDTEAFF.

This clonotype was detected only a few times. The CDR3 is CASSLITRPQYF. In nucleotides, the CDR3 is TGTGCCAGCAGCTTAATTACGAGACCCCAGTACTTC. The chain links TRBV7-9 to TRBJ2-5, with D unresolved. Deletions cut 2 bases from V and 9 bases from J, with 10 bases between. Germline V gene data show CDR1 as SEHNR and CDR2 as FQNEAQ (reference sequence). The CDR3 spans 12 residues.

The rearrangement joins TRBV20-1 to TRBJ2-7; 11 bases match TRBD2. The CDR3 spans 15 residues. From germline, CDR1 is DFQATT and CDR2 SNEGSKA (reference sequence). Germline trimming cut 0 bases from V and 4 bases from J; bases unmatched to any gene: 5. The CDR3 coding sequence is TGCAGTGCTAGAGATCAAAGGACTAGCGGGTACGAGCAGTACTTC. The encoded protein is CSARDQRTSGYEQYF.

This chain links TRBV6-1 with TRBJ1-2; 10 nucleotides line up with TRBD1. The CDR3 consists of 16 residues. Trimming at V came to 4 bases and at J to 9 bases, leaving 14 bases not matched to a gene. Germline V gene sequence: CDR1 MNHNS, CDR2 SASEGT. Here the CDR3 reads CASSASPGQGKSRYTF. CDR3 nucleotide sequence: TGTGCCAGCAGTGCCTCGCCGGGACAGGGGAAGTCTCGCTACACCTTC.

This chain joins TRBV11-2 and TRBJ2-7, with D perhaps matching TRBD2 (6 bases). The CDR3 is 15 amino acids. The germline CDR1 and CDR2 sequences are SGHAT and FQNNGV. Trimming pared 5 bases from V and 0 bases from J, leaving 14 bases between. The CDR3 spells CASSRGLRSSYEQYF. The DNA for the CDR3 is TGTGCCAGCAGCAGGGGACTCAGGAGCTCCTACGAGCAGTACTTC.

V usage is TRBV5-6 and J usage is TRBJ2-7; TRBD1 matches 9 bases. In germline, CDR1 is SGHDT, CDR2 YYEEEE. This CDR3 has 17 amino acids. The V gene end was trimmed by 4 bases and the J gene end by 2 bases; junction bases not matched to a gene: 13. As DNA, the CDR3 is TGTGCCAGCAGCCATTTTGCGGGGACAGGGAGAACCTACGAGCAGTACTTC. Translation: CASSHFAGTGRTYEQYF.